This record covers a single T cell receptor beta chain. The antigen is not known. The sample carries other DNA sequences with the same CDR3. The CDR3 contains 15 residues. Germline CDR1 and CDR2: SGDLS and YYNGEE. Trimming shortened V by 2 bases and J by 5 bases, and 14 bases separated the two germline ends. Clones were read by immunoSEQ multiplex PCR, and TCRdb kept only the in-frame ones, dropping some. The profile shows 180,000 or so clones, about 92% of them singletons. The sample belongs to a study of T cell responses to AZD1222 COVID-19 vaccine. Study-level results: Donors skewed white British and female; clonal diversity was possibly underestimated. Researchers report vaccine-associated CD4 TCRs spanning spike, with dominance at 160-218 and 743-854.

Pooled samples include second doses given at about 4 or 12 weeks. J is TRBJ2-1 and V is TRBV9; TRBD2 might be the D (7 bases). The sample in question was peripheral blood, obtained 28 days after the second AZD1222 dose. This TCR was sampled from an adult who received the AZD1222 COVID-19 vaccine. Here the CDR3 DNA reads TGTGCCAGCAGCGTCGATGGGGGGGCAAACAATGAGCAGTTCTTC. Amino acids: CASSVDGGANNEQFF.